A selection of T cell receptor beta chains follows, all from one sample in a study of blood T cell repertoires in COVID-19. The protocol was immunoSEQ multiplex PCR, while the TCRdb copy is restricted to in-frame clones and leaves out a portion. The data show around 300,000 clones, around 90% seen once. Sequencing was done on a sample of peripheral blood. Receptor source: a young woman with COVID-19, enrolled during active disease. CDR3s include the opening cysteine and the closing phenylalanine or tryptophan. A D gene is named only where the DNA matches it firmly. Size tells how often a clone was seen (once, few, many) or the class of an expanded clone, and some rows leave it out.

V gene	J gene	CDR3 length	clone size	D gene	CDR3 protein	CDR3 DNA
TRBV5-1	TRBJ1-4	13	-	TRBD1	CASSQGEGEKLFF	TGCGCCAGCAGCCAGGGGGAAGGTGAAAAACTGTTTTTT
TRBV5-1	TRBJ2-5	14	-	-	CASSRGVGQETQYF	TGCGCCAGCAGCCGGGGAGTGGGGCAAGAGACCCAGTACTTC
TRBV5-1	TRBJ1-3	14	-	-	CASADGGDGNTIYF	TGCGCCAGTGCTGACGGGGGAGATGGAAACACCATATATTTT
TRBV19	TRBJ1-1	14	-	-	CASSVFQGSTEAFF	TGTGCCAGTAGTGTATTCCAGGGTTCCACTGAAGCTTTCTTT
TRBV9	TRBJ2-3	15	few	TRBD2	CASSATSGPQGTQYF	TGTGCCAGCAGCGCGACTAGCGGGCCCCAGGGTACGCAGTATTTT
TRBV7-9	TRBJ2-3	15	-	-	CASSLGPKGIDTQYF	TGTGCCAGCAGCTTGGGGCCTAAGGGTATAGATACGCAGTATTTT
TRBV18	TRBJ1-5	16	-	-	CASSPRRIRWDQPQHF	TGTGCCAGCTCACCAAGGAGGATCCGGTGGGATCAGCCCCAGCATTTT
TRBV10-3	TRBJ2-3	15	-	-	CAISEPTPSTDTQYF	TGTGCCATCAGTGAGCCGACACCTAGCACAGATACGCAGTATTTT
TRBV28	TRBJ1-6	14	-	TRBD1	CASSLDRAPGPLHF	TGTGCCAGCAGTTTAGACAGGGCCCCTGGGCCCCTCCACTTT
TRBV7-9	TRBJ2-7	14	-	TRBD2	CASSISGRAYEQYF	TGTGCCAGCAGCATTAGCGGGAGGGCCTACGAGCAGTACTTC
TRBV28	TRBJ1-3	14	-	-	CASSSDSSGNTIYF	TGTGCCAGCAGTAGCGACAGCTCTGGAAACACCATATATTTT
TRBV4-1	TRBJ2-3	16	-	TRBD2	CASSRVLAGGTDTQYF	TGCGCCAGCAGCCGCGTTCTAGCGGGAGGCACAGATACGCAGTATTTT
TRBV28	TRBJ2-3	15	-	-	CASSQGWHPTDTQYF	TGTGCCAGCAGCCAGGGATGGCACCCCACAGATACGCAGTATTTT
TRBV30	TRBJ1-6	13	-	-	CAWREGYNSPLHF	TGTGCCTGGAGAGAGGGTTATAATTCACCCCTCCACTTT
TRBV7-9	TRBJ2-5	14	-	TRBD1	CASSFTGGLETQYF	TGTGCCAGCAGCTTTACAGGGGGCCTAGAGACCCAGTACTTC
TRBV5-1	TRBJ1-6	14	-	-	CASSLRKGDSPLHF	TGCGCCAGCAGCCTGAGGAAGGGGGATTCACCCCTCCACTTT
TRBV28	TRBJ2-2	16	once	TRBD1	CASRSMGQGNTGELFF	TGTGCCAGCAGATCGATGGGACAGGGGAACACCGGGGAGCTGTTTTTT
TRBV7-9	TRBJ1-1	12	-	-	CASSHRDLEAFF	TGTGCCAGCAGCCACAGGGACCTTGAAGCTTTCTTT
TRBV11-3	TRBJ2-3	13	-	-	CASSERGTDTQYF	TGTGCCAGCAGCGAGCGGGGCACAGATACGCAGTATTTT
TRBV7-9	TRBJ2-3	13	-	-	CASRTTGADTQYF	TGTGCCAGCAGAACCACGGGAGCAGATACGCAGTATTTT
TRBV15	TRBJ2-7	12	-	-	CATSRDRVEQYF	TGTGCCACCAGCAGAGACAGGGTTGAGCAGTACTTC
TRBV28	TRBJ1-1	14	-	-	CASSHTPFRSEAFF	TGTGCCAGCAGTCATACCCCCTTTCGTAGTGAAGCTTTCTTT
TRBV7-9	TRBJ2-1	15	once	TRBD2	CASSHSGSRLNEQFF	TGTGCCAGCAGCCATAGCGGGAGTAGGCTCAATGAGCAGTTCTTC
TRBV11-1	TRBJ2-4	15	few	-	CASSLTGRPTNIQYF	TGTGCCAGCAGCCTCACAGGAAGGCCGACAAACATTCAGTACTTC
TRBV27	TRBJ1-5	14	-	-	CASPRGHLNQPQHF	TGTGCCAGTCCCCGGGGACATCTAAATCAGCCCCAGCATTTT
TRBV19	TRBJ1-4	15	-	-	CASSIPGGPNEKLFF	TGTGCCAGTAGTATACCGGGAGGCCCAAATGAAAAACTGTTTTTT
TRBV5-1	TRBJ2-2	15	-	TRBD2	CASSLDAGGTGELFF	TGCGCCAGCAGCTTGGATGCGGGAGGCACCGGGGAGCTGTTTTTT
TRBV28	TRBJ2-7	16	-	-	CASSVYRVASAYEQYF	TGTGCCAGCAGTGTCTACAGGGTTGCATCAGCCTACGAGCAGTACTTC
TRBV20-1	TRBJ1-2	10	-	-	CSAFIGGYTF	TGCAGTGCTTTTATCGGGGGCTACACCTTC
TRBV7-9	TRBJ2-1	12	once	-	CASSLVSGEEFF	TGTGCCAGCAGCTTAGTTTCGGGAGAGGAGTTCTTC
TRBV7-9	TRBJ2-7	13	-	-	CASSGQSSYEQYF	TGTGCCAGCAGCGGACAAAGCTCCTACGAGCAGTACTTC
TRBV7-8	TRBJ1-5	13	-	-	CASSLDGGQPQHF	TGTGCCAGCAGCTTAGACGGGGGTCAGCCCCAGCATTTT
TRBV4-1	TRBJ1-1	14	-	TRBD1	CASSHTGGHTEAFF	TGCGCCAGCAGCCATACAGGGGGTCACACTGAAGCTTTCTTT
TRBV24-1	TRBJ1-3	14	-	-	CATSDLRDKNTIYF	TGTGCCACCAGTGATTTAAGGGACAAGAACACCATATATTTT
TRBV5-1	TRBJ1-3	15	-	-	CASSFDTDSGNTIYF	TGCGCCAGCAGCTTTGACACCGACTCTGGAAACACCATATATTTT
TRBV5-1	TRBJ1-2	12	-	-	CASSATQDGYTF	TGCGCCAGCAGCGCGACACAAGATGGCTACACCTTC
TRBV11-2	TRBJ2-1	12	-	-	CASSPLATEQFF	TGTGCCAGCAGCCCTCTAGCCACTGAGCAGTTCTTC